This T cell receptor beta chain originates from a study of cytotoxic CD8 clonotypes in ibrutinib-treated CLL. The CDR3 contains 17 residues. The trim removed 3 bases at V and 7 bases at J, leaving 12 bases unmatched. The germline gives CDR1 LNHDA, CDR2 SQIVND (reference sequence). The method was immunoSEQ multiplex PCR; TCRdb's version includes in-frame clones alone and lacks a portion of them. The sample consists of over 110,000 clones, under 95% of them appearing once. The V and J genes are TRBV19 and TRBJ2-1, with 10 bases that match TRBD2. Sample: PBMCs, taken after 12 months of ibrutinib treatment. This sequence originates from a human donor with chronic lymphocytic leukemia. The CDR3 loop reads CASSIAASGGGWNEQFF. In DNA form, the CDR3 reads TGTGCCAGTAGTATCGCCGCTAGCGGGGGTGGGTGGAATGAGCAGTTCTTC.